This is a list of T cell receptor beta chains from one sample in a study of T cell responses to AZD1222 COVID-19 vaccine. Method: immunoSEQ multiplex PCR; TCRdb's copy keeps in-frame clones and lacks some. The sample has some 130,000 clones, approximately 90% seen once; the top ten hold 6% to 7.5%. The specimen comprised peripheral blood, sampled on day 0 of AZD1222 vaccination. Every receptor here comes from an adult in good health. Each CDR3 is given with its conserved first and last residue. D genes are given only for firm matches. Clone size, where shown, is once, few, many, or a class for clones that have expanded.

clone_size	d_call	v_call	j_call	cdr3_aa
-	-	TRBV12-3/TRBV12-4	TRBJ2-7	CASSVDSLYEQYF
once	-	TRBV5-5	TRBJ1-4	CASSSWGREFNEKLFF
-	TRBD1	TRBV27	TRBJ2-6	CASSPQGAIFTSGANVLTF
-	-	TRBV3-1/TRBV3-2	TRBJ1-1	CASSQFRGYTEAFF
-	TRBD1	TRBV3-1/TRBV3-2	TRBJ1-2	CASSRGTGDYGYTF
-	-	TRBV7-2	TRBJ1-3	CASSLTSSLVFGNTIYF
-	-	TRBV4-1	TRBJ2-1	CASSQDSDPYNEQFF
-	-	TRBV19	TRBJ2-7	CASSISGAKPLEQYF
-	-	TRBV7-9	TRBJ1-2	CASSIDGTVANYGYTF
-	TRBD1	TRBV7-9	TRBJ1-6	CASSRTGNMVSPLHF
-	TRBD1	TRBV4-1	TRBJ2-7	CASSPGQDRSYEQYF